The T cell receptor (beta chain) under discussion was sequenced for a study of neurological immune-mediated disorders (dated by TCRdb to the late 2010s). With respect to the entire study: Peripheral blood TCR-beta repertoires from HTLV-I-associated myelopathy (HAM/TSP) patients, multiple sclerosis patients and healthy controls were compared by UMI-based sequencing. The cohort comprised about 70 subjects: 14 HAM/TSP patients, around 34 multiple sclerosis patients and 20 healthy controls. Longitudinal samples, technical triplicates and paired sorted CD4+ and CD8+ T-cell subsets, alongside PBMC samples, were included among the approximately 98 TCR-beta libraries. Technical triplicate libraries were sequenced to precisely calculate how much the frequency of each individual clone varied.

The germline V end is reduced by 0 bases and the J end by 7 bases; junction bases left unmatched: 11. The germline V gene supplies CDR1 LGHNA and CDR2 YNFKEQ. The CDR3 measures 16 amino acids from cysteine to phenylalanine. Only the CDR3 DNA is retained, 48 bases long and in frame from the first base. The study at large found these results: Across subjects, expanded clones never shared an identical CDR3 amino acid sequence, which suggests that the TCR-beta repertoires in every group were private. TCR clonal expansion was highest in HAM/TSP patients and lowest in MS patients, with MS patients falling below even healthy controls.

The sample's time point, from its label and the paper: technical triplicate 3. Unsorted PBMC libraries were generated from 2 million PBMCs stored in RNAlater at -80 °C until RNA extraction. Peripheral blood was subjected to Ficoll-Hypaque density gradient centrifugation to isolate PBMCs, which were then cryopreserved in liquid nitrogen. Note on this clonotype: The clone's antigen remains unknown. Base qualities were left out, and no much larger clone turns up one base away.

cDNA was synthesized by template-switch 5'RACE using a primer with a 10-nucleotide random unique molecular identifier that tagged each TCR transcript. Every sequencing run covered 15-18 subjects and yielded more than 180 million TCR-beta sequences. Total RNA was extracted with the RNeasy kit. Using the KAPA Real-time Library Amplification kit, TCR-beta VDJ regions were amplified with primers for the TCR constant region and the 5'RACE anchor. A first PCR added sample indexes and Illumina adaptors, and a second PCR then raised library yield. After purification with Ampure beads, the TCR product of roughly 650 bp was size-selected on a 2% E-gel SizeSelection system. Before pooling, library quality was checked on a Bioanalyzer, concentration was measured with Qubit, and libraries were quantified with the Kapa Library Quantification kit. An Illumina HiSeq 2500 sequenced the libraries paired-end 2 x 150 bp. To increase sequence diversity, roughly 24-32% phiX was spiked into each library pool. The authors' analysis ran thus. The UMI-based MiGEC pipeline processed quality-filtered reads and removed over 85% of raw TCR sequences during error correction. IMGT germline references were used for aligning VDJ genes, and each clonotype was defined as a unique CDR3 amino acid sequence together with its V-J genes. Clonal expansion, Shannon diversity, and CDR3 relatedness (CalcPairwiseDistances, ClusterSamples) were evaluated with VDJtools, and phylogenetic trees were built with CLCbio workbench. A clone was classed as expanded if it had 8 or more unique UMIs, a cutoff based on coefficient-of-variation modelling across technical triplicates. TCRdb reprocessed the public reads (quality trimming at Q25 with fastp, clone calling with MiXCR) and kept in-frame beta chains. CDR3 protein sequences are deduplicated, and each keeps its most common genes and DNA. TCRdb's processing, not the authors', yielded these V and J calls. For this sample the table gives approximately 40,000 distinct CDR3 sequences, of which roughly 21% were detected only once. The ten top clones hold around 4.7% of the sample.

Material for sequencing was PBMCs. The chain is assembled from TRBV4-2 and TRBJ2-7; 8 bases in the middle match TRBD2. This receptor was taken from a man between 60 and 75 years old with HTLV-1-associated myelopathy (HAM/TSP). The nucleotide sequence is TGTGCCAGCAGCCAAGATACCATCGGGAGGGCCAGTGAGCAGTACTTC. Its protein is CASSQDTIGRASEQYF.